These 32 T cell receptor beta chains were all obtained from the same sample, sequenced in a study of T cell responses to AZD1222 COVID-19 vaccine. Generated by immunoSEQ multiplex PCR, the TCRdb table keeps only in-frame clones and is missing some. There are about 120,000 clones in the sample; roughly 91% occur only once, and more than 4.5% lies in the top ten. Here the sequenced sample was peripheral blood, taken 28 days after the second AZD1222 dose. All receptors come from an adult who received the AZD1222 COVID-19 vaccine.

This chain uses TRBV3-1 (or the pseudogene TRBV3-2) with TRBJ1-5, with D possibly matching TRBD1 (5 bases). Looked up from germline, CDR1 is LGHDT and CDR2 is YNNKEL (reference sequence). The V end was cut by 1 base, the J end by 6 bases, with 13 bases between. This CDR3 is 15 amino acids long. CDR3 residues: CASSQAPGGTQPQHF. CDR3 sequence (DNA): TGTGCCAGCAGCCAAGCCCCCGGGGGGACTCAGCCCCAGCATTTT.

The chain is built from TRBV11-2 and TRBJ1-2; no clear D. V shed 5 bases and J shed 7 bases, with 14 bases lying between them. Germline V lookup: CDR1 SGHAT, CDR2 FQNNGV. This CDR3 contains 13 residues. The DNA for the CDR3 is TGTGCCAGCAGCCCATCTTGGAGATTTGGCTACACCTTC. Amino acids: CASSPSWRFGYTF.

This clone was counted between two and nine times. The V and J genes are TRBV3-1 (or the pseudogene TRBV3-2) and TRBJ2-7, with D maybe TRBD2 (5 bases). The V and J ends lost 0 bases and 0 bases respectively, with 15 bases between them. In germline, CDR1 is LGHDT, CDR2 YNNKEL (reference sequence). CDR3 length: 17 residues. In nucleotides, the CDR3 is TGTGCCAGCAGCCAAGATTCGGGGTCGGTTCTCTCCTACGAGCAGTACTTC. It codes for CASSQDSGSVLSYEQYF.

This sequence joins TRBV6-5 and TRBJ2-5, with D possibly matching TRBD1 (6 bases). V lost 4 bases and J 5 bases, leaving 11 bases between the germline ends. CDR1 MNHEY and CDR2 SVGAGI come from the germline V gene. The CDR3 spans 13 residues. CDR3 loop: CASSWGLLETQYF. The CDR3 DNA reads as TGTGCCAGCAGTTGGGGGCTATTGGAGACCCAGTACTTC.

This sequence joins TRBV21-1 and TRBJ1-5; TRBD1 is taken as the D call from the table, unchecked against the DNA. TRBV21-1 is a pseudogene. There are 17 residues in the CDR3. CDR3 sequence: CASSKLKGWGPNQPQHF. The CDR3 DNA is TGTGCCAGCAGCAAATTGAAGGGATGGGGGCCCAATCAGCCCCAGCATTTT.

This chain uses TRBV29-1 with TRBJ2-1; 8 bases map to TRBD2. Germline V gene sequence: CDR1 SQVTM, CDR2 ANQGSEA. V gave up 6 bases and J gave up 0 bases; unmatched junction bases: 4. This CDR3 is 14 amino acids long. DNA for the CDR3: TGCAGCGTGTTTAGCGGGACCTCCTACAATGAGCAGTTCTTC. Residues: CSVFSGTSYNEQFF.

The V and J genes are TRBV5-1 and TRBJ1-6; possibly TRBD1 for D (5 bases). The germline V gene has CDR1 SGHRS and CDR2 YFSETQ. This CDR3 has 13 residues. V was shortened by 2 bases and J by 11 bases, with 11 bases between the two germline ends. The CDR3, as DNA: TGCGCCAGCAGCTTCCGGCAGGGTGCACCCCTCCACTTT. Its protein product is CASSFRQGAPLHF. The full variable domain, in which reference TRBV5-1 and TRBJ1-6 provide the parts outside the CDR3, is KAGVTQTPRYLIKTRGQQVTLSCSPISGHRSVSWYQQTPGQGLQFLFEYFSETQRNKGNFPGRFSGRQFSNSRSEMNVSTLELGDSALYLCASSFRQGAPLHFGNGTRLTVT.

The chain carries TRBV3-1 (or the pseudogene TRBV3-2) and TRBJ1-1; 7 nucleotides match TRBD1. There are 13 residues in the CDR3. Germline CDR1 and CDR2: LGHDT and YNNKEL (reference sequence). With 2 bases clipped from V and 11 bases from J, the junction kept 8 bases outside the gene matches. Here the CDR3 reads CASSQKTGSWAFF. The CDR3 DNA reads TGTGCCAGCAGCCAAAAGACAGGGAGTTGGGCTTTCTTT.

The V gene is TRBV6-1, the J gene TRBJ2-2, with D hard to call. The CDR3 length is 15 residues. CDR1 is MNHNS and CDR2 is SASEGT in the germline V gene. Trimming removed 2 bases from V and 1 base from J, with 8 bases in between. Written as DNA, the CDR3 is TGTGCCAGCAGTGAACTAGGGATGAACACCGGGGAGCTGTTTTTT. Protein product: CASSELGMNTGELFF.

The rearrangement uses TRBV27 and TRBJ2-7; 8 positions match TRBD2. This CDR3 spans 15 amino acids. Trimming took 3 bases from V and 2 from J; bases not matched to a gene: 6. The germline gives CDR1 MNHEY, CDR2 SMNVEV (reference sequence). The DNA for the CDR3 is TGTGCCAGCAGTTTGATAGCGGGGATCGCCTACGAGCAGTACTTC. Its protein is CASSLIAGIAYEQYF.

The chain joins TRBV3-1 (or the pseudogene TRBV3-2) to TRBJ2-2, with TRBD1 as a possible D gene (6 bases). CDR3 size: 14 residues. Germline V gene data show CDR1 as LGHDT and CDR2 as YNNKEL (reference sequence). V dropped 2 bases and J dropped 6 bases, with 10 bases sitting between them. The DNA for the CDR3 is TGTGCCAGCAGCCAACTACAGGGCGCCGGGGAGCTGTTTTTT. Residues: CASSQLQGAGELFF.

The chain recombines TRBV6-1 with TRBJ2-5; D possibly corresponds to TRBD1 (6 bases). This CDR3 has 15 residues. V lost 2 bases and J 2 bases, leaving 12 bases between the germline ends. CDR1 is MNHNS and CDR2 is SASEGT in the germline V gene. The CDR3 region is CASSESGTLQETQYF. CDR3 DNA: TGTGCCAGCAGTGAATCCGGGACACTACAAGAGACCCAGTACTTC.

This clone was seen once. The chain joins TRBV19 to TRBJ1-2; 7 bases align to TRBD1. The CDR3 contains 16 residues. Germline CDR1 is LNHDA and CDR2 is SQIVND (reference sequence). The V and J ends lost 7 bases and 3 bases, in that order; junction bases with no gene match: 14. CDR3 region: CASKRKIDRVDYGYTF. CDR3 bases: TGTGCCAGTAAAAGAAAAATAGACAGGGTGGACTATGGCTACACCTTC. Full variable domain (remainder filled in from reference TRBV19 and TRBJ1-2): DGGITQSPKYLFRKEGQNVTLSCEQNLNHDAMYWYRQDPGQGLRLIYYSQIVNDFQKGDIAEGYSVSREKKESFPLTVTSAQKNPTAFYLCASKRKIDRVDYGYTFGSGTRLTVV.

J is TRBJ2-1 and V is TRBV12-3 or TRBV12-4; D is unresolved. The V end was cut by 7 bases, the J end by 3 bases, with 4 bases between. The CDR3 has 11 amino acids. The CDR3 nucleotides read TGTGCCAGCACCAACTACAATGAGCAGTTCTTC. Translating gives CASTNYNEQFF.

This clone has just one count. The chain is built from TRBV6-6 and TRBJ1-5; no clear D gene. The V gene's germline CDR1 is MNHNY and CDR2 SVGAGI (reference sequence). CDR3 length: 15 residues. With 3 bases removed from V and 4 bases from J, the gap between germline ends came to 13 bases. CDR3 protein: CASSYGPERNQPQHF. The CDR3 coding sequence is TGTGCCAGCAGTTATGGGCCCGAGAGAAATCAGCCCCAGCATTTT.

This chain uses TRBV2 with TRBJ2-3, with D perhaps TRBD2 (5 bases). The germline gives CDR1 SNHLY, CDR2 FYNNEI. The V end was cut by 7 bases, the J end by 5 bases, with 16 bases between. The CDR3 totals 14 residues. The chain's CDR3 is CASTFLAAGDTQYF. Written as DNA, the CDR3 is TGTGCCAGCACGTTTTTGGCGGCGGGAGATACGCAGTATTTT.

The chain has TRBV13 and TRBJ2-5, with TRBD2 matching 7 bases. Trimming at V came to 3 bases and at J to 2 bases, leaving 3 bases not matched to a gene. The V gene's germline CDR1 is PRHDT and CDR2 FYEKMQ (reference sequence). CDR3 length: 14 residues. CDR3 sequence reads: CASSFQGGQETQYF. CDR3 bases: TGTGCCAGCAGCTTCCAGGGAGGGCAAGAGACCCAGTACTTC.

The CDR3 reads CASSLKGFEAFF. The CDR3 DNA is TGTGCCAGCAGCTTAAAGGGGTTTGAAGCTTTCTTT. V gene TRBV7-9 combines with J gene TRBJ1-1, with D maybe TRBD1 (5 bases). V lost 2 bases, J lost 7 bases, and 8 bases lay in between. This CDR3 has 12 amino acids. Germline CDR1 is SEHNR and CDR2 is FQNEAQ (reference sequence).

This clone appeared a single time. This chain's CDR3 is CASSIRMGDAFF. CDR3 coding DNA: TGTGCCAGTAGTATTCGGATGGGGGACGCTTTCTTT. This chain connects TRBV19 to TRBJ1-1, with D perhaps TRBD1 (5 bases). Looked up from germline, CDR1 is LNHDA and CDR2 is SQIVND (reference sequence). The CDR3 length is 12 residues. The V end was cut by 3 bases, the J end by 11 bases, with 13 bases between.

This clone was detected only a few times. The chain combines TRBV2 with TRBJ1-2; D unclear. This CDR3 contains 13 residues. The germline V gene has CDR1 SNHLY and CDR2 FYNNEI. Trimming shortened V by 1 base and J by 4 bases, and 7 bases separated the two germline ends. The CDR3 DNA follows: TGTGCCAGCAGTGAAGGGGTCGGCTATGGCTACACCTTC. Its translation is CASSEGVGYGYTF.

The CDR3 nucleotides read TGCGCCAGCAGCCAACTCCGGGACACCTTTGCAACTAATGAAAAACTGTTTTTT. This codes for CASSQLRDTFATNEKLFF. The gene calls are TRBV4-3 and TRBJ1-4, with D perhaps TRBD1 (6 bases). CDR1 and CDR2 (germline): LGHNA, YSLEER. Trimming pared 2 bases from V and 0 bases from J, leaving 16 bases between. The CDR3 spans 18 residues.

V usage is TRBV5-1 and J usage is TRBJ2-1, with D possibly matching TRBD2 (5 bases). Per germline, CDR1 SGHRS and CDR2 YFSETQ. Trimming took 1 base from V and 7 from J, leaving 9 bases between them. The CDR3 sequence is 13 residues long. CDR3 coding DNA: TGCGCCAGCAGCTTGTGGTCGGGGAATGAGCAGTTCTTC. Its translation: CASSLWSGNEQFF.

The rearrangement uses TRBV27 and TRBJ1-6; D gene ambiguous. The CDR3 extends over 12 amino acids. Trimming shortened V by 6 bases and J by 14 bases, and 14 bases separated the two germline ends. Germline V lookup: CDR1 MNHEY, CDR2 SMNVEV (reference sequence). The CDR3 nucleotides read TGTGCCAGCAGAGTCCGATTCGGAGCCCTCCACTTT. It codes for CASRVRFGALHF.

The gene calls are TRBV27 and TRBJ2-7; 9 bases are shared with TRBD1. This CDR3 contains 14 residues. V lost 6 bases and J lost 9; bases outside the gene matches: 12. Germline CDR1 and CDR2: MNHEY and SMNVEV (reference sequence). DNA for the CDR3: TGTGCCAGCAGCCGGCCGGGACAGGGTCGACCGCAGTACTTC. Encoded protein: CASSRPGQGRPQYF.

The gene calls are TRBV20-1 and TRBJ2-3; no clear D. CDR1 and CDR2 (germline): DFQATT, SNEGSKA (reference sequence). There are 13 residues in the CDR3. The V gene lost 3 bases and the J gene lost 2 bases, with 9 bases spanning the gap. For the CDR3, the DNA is TGCAGTGCTAGTTTACACAACACAGATACGCAGTATTTT. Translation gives CSASLHNTDTQYF.

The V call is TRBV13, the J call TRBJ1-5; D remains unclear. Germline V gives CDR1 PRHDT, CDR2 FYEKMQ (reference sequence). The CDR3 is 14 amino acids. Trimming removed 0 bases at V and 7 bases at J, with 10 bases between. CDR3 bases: TGTGCCAGCAGCTTAGGGAGGGATGGACAGCCCCAGCATTTT. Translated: CASSLGRDGQPQHF.

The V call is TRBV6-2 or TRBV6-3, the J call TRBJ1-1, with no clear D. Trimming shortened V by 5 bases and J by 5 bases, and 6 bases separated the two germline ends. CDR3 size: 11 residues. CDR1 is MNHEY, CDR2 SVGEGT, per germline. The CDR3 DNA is TGTGCCAGCAGTCGAAAAACTGAAGCTTTCTTT. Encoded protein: CASSRKTEAFF.

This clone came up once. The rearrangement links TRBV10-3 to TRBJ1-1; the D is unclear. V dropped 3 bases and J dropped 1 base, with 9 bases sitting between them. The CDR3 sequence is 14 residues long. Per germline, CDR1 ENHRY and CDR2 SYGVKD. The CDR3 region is CAISDTKTNTEAFF. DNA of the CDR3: TGTGCCATCAGTGACACCAAAACGAACACTGAAGCTTTCTTT.

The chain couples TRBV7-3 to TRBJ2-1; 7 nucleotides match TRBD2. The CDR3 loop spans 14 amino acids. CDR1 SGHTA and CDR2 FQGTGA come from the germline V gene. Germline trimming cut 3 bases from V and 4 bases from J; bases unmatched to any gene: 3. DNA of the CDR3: TGTGCCAGCAGCTTCGACGGGAGGTACAATGAGCAGTTCTTC. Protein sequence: CASSFDGRYNEQFF.

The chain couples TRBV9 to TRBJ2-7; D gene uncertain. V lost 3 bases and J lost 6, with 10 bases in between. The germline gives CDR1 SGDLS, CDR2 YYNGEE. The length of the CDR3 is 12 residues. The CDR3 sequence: CASSANGGEQYF. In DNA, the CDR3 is TGTGCCAGCAGCGCCAATGGTGGCGAGCAGTACTTC.

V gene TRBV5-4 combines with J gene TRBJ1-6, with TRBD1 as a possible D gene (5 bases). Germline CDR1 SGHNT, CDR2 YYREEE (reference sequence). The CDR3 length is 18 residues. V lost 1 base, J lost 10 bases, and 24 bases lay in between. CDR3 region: CASSLLAVSDGGGSPLHF. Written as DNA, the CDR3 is TGTGCCAGCAGCTTGTTGGCCGTGTCGGATGGGGGAGGGTCACCCCTCCACTTT.

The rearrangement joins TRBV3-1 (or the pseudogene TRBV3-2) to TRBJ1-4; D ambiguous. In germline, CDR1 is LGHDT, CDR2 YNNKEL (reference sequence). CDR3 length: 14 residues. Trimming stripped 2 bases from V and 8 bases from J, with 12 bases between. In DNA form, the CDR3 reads TGTGCCAGCAGCCAACGGATTGGAGCGGAAAAACTGTTTTTT. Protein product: CASSQRIGAEKLFF.